The rows below give T cell receptor beta chains drawn from one sample of a study of patients and donors after allogeneic stem cell transplantation. TCRdb re-called the RT-PCR reads through MiXCR, storing one row per CDR3 protein. The sample carries 17,000 or so distinct CDR3 sequences, 25% to 30% recorded once. Sample: blood, either unsorted or a sorted T cell fraction (not recorded which). These receptors were collected from a human donor who was either an allogeneic HSCT recipient or a stem cell or donor lymphocyte infusion donor (not recorded which). It is not recorded whose cells these are; they may come from a transplant donor. CDR3s include the opening cysteine and the closing phenylalanine or tryptophan. The order of the fields is CDR3 DNA, CDR3 protein, D gene, J gene, V gene, clone size. A D gene is named only where the DNA matches it firmly. The listing skips clone size in some rows; elsewhere it reads once, few, many or a size class.

TGTGCCAGCAGCTTGGGAGGGACAGCTGAAGCTTTCTTT	CASSLGGTAEAFF	TRBD1	TRBJ1-1	TRBV7-6	few
TGTGCCAGCAGTTTAGTGTGGGGCGACGGCAATCAGCCCCAGCATTTT	CASSLVWGDGNQPQHF	.	TRBJ1-5	TRBV12-3/TRBV12-4	few
TGTGCCAGCAGTCGGACAGACTATTCACCCCTCCACTTT	CASSRTDYSPLHF	.	TRBJ1-6	TRBV6-5	few
TGTGCCAGCAACCGACGGGGTTGGGGTGAGCAGTTCTTC	CASNRRGWGEQFF	.	TRBJ2-1	TRBV12-3/TRBV12-4	few
TGTGCCATCAGTGACTGGGATCAGCCCCAGCATTTT	CAISDWDQPQHF	.	TRBJ1-5	TRBV10-3	few
TGTGCCAGCAGCAGCGGGCCCTCTAATTCACCCCTCCACTTT	CASSSGPSNSPLHF	.	TRBJ1-6	TRBV6-6	medium-sized
TGTGCCAGCAGCTTAGGGCCGAAACGAGTACAGCCCCAGCATTTT	CASSLGPKRVQPQHF	.	TRBJ1-5	TRBV13	few
TGTGCCACCAGCCACAGGAACACCGGGGAGCTGTTTTTT	CATSHRNTGELFF	.	TRBJ2-2	TRBV24-1	.
TGTGCCAGCAGCTTCGGACTTAGCAATCAGCCCCAGCATTTT	CASSFGLSNQPQHF	.	TRBJ1-5	TRBV5-8	many
TGTGCCAGTAGGATACAGGGAAGCAATCAGCCCCAGCATTTT	CASRIQGSNQPQHF	.	TRBJ1-5	TRBV19	.
TGCAGCGGTGGGGGGTGGGAGGGCTACACCTTC	CSGGGWEGYTF	.	TRBJ1-2	TRBV29-1	.
TGTGCCAGCAGCGCGACCCCCGCTGTAAGCAATGAAAAACTGTTTTTT	CASSATPAVSNEKLFF	.	TRBJ1-4	TRBV7-6	.
TGCAGCGTTGTAGACAGGGGAGGACAGACCCAGTACTTC	CSVVDRGGQTQYF	TRBD1	TRBJ2-5	TRBV29-1	few
TGCAGCGTTGAAACCGGGACAGGGGGCGTCGGCTATGGCTACACCTTC	CSVETGTGGVGYGYTF	TRBD1	TRBJ1-2	TRBV29-1	few
TGTGCCAGCAGTTTAGGGACAGTGAACACTGAAGCTTTCTTT	CASSLGTVNTEAFF	TRBD1	TRBJ1-1	TRBV28	few
TGTGCCATCAGTCAACAGCAGGACGACAATTCACCCCTCCACTTT	CAISQQQDDNSPLHF	.	TRBJ1-6	TRBV10-3	.
TGCAGTGCTCAGGCCTACGAGCAGTACTTC	CSAQAYEQYF	.	TRBJ2-7	TRBV20-1	.
TGTGCCAGCAGTTCCCCAGGGGGCCCGTACTATGGCTACACCTTC	CASSSPGGPYYGYTF	TRBD1	TRBJ1-2	TRBV12-3/TRBV12-4	many
TGTGCCAGCAGCCCCCTATCGGCGCCGGCTTTCTTT	CASSPLSAPAFF	.	TRBJ1-1	TRBV6-2/TRBV6-3	.
TGTGCCAGCAGGCAGCAGGAGGGTCCAGGGGGCTACACCTTC	CASRQQEGPGGYTF	.	TRBJ1-2	TRBV25-1	many
TGTGCCAGCAGCTCTGCTCCGGGAATCAATCAGCCCCAGCATTTT	CASSSAPGINQPQHF	.	TRBJ1-5	TRBV7-9	few
TGCAGCGTAACAAGGACAGCCACCCAAGAGACCCAGTACTTC	CSVTRTATQETQYF	.	TRBJ2-5	TRBV29-1	few
TGTGCCAGCAGCTTAAACCCCCAGGGGAGCTCCTACAATGAGCAGTTCTTC	CASSLNPQGSSYNEQFF	.	TRBJ2-1	TRBV7-3	few
TGCGCCAGCAGCCTCTTTGACAGGGGGCAGCCCCAGCATTTT	CASSLFDRGQPQHF	TRBD1	TRBJ1-5	TRBV4-1	.
TGCAGTGCCGGACCCCCGACAGGCGGGAACACTGAAGCTTTCTTT	CSAGPPTGGNTEAFF	.	TRBJ1-1	TRBV20-1	few
TGTGCCAGCAGCTTAGCGCACCTCAGAAGGGGCCTCTTTAATGAAAAACTGTTTTTT	CASSLAHLRRGLFNEKLFF	.	TRBJ1-4	TRBV7-9	.
TGTGCCAGCAGTTACAGGGGTAGCGGGGGCTTAAGCTCCTACAATGAGCAGTTCTTC	CASSYRGSGGLSSYNEQFF	TRBD2	TRBJ2-1	TRBV6-6	.
TGCAGTGCTAGAGATCGATGGGGTAGGGCGCGCAATCAGCCCCAGCATTTT	CSARDRWGRARNQPQHF	.	TRBJ1-5	TRBV20-1	few
TGTGCCAGCAGGGGACAACCCTATGGCTACACCTTC	CASRGQPYGYTF	.	TRBJ1-2	TRBV12-3/TRBV12-4	few
TGTGCCAGCAGTCAACAGGGGGCTGGTGGAAACACCATATATTTT	CASSQQGAGGNTIYF	TRBD1	TRBJ1-3	TRBV7-2	few
TGTGCCAGCAGCTCCAGACAGGGGCCTATAGGGATACTGTTTTTT	CASSSRQGPIGILFF	TRBD1	TRBJ1-4	TRBV7-6	.
TGTGCCAACAGGGATGAAGATCAGCCCCAGCATTTT	CANRDEDQPQHF	.	TRBJ1-5	TRBV6-1	.
TGCGCCAGCAGTCCCGGGACAGGGGGCTCCTACGAGCAGTACTTC	CASSPGTGGSYEQYF	TRBD1	TRBJ2-7	TRBV4-3	.
TGCGCCAGCAGTGTTAGAGAGTCCTATGGCTACACCTTC	CASSVRESYGYTF	.	TRBJ1-2	TRBV10-1	few
TGCGCCAGCAGCTCCAATCCGGGACTAGTATCCTACGAGCAGTACTTC	CASSSNPGLVSYEQYF	TRBD2	TRBJ2-7	TRBV5-1	.
TGCGCCAGCTCCATATCGGCTGAAGCTTTCTTT	CASSISAEAFF	.	TRBJ1-1	TRBV10-2	many
TGTGCCAGCAGCTTAGCAGAGACCCAGTACTTC	CASSLAETQYF	.	TRBJ2-5	TRBV7-6	few
TGCAGCGTGAGGGCTCCTCCTCTATCCCACGAGCAGTACTTC	CSVRAPPLSHEQYF	.	TRBJ2-7	TRBV29-1	many
TGTGCCAGCAGTTACAGGCAGCTCTATGGCTACACCTTC	CASSYRQLYGYTF	.	TRBJ1-2	TRBV6-6	.
TGTGCCAGCAGCCCTATGGAAGGGAATTCACCCCTCCACTTT	CASSPMEGNSPLHF	.	TRBJ1-6	TRBV11-2	few
TGCGCCAGCAGCCTTCCGGACAGGGCCTATGGCTACACCTTC	CASSLPDRAYGYTF	TRBD1	TRBJ1-2	TRBV5-1	.
TGTGCCAGCAGCATGGGAGGGGGGAGCTACAATGAGCAGTTCTTC	CASSMGGGSYNEQFF	.	TRBJ2-1	TRBV7-9	few
TGTGCCAGCACCCCTCCGTTCACTAACTATGGCTACACCTTC	CASTPPFTNYGYTF	.	TRBJ1-2	TRBV7-2	many
TGTGCCAGCAGTTTTGGAGGCAGCTCCTACGAGCAGTACTTC	CASSFGGSSYEQYF	.	TRBJ2-7	TRBV27	few
TGTGCCAGCAGCCGATCTTACCCCGAAAAACTGTTTTTT	CASSRSYPEKLFF	.	TRBJ1-4	TRBV7-2	few
TGTGCCATCAGAGCGACTGGCGGGGGGTGGAATGAGCAGTTCTTC	CAIRATGGGWNEQFF	TRBD2	TRBJ2-1	TRBV10-3	.
TGTGCCACCAGCAGTAAGGTGCAGTCACCCCTCCACTTT	CATSSKVQSPLHF	.	TRBJ1-6	TRBV15	.
TGCGCCAGCAGCCAAGACAGGGGCTATGAGCAGTTCTTC	CASSQDRGYEQFF	.	TRBJ2-1	TRBV4-1	once
TGCAGCGTGCGGGGATACGGGTTTGGCTATGGCTACACCTTC	CSVRGYGFGYGYTF	.	TRBJ1-2	TRBV29-1	many
TGTGCCAGCAGTACACAGGGCGAGCAGTACTTC	CASSTQGEQYF	.	TRBJ2-7	TRBV27	few
TGCAGTGCTAGAAAAAGGGGCGGTGAAGCTTTCTTT	CSARKRGGEAFF	.	TRBJ1-1	TRBV20-1	few
TGTGCCAGCAGTCCCGTTAGAGCCTATAATTCACCCCTCCACTTT	CASSPVRAYNSPLHF	.	TRBJ1-6	TRBV28	few
TGTGCCAGCACCCACTCAATGTACGAGCAGTACTTC	CASTHSMYEQYF	.	TRBJ2-7	TRBV6-2/TRBV6-3	few
TGTGCCACCCCCGGACAGGGAATAGCGGGGGCGCGTCATGAGCAGTTCTTC	CATPGQGIAGARHEQFF	.	TRBJ2-1	TRBV24-1	.
TGTGCCAGCAGCACGGACGGATCGAGCTCCTACGAGCAGTACTTC	CASSTDGSSSYEQYF	.	TRBJ2-7	TRBV9	few
TGTGCCAGCAGCCAGAGGCGGACAGGGGAGGCCAGGACCCAGTACTTC	CASSQRRTGEARTQYF	TRBD1	TRBJ2-5	TRBV3-1	few